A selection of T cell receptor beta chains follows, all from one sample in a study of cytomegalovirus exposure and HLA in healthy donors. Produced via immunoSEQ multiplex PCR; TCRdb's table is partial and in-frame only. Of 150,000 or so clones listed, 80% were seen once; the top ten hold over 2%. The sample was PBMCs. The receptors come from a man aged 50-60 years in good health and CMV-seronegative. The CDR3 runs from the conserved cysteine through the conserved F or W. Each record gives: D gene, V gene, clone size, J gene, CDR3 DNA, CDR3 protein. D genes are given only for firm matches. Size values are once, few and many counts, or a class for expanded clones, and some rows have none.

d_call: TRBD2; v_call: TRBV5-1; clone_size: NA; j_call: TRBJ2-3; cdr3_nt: TGCGCCAGCAGCTCCCTAGCGGGGGACTCATCGGGGGATACGCAGTATTTT; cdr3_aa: CASSSLAGDSSGDTQYF
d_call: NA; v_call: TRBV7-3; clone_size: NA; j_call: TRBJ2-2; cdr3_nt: TGTGCCAGCAGCTTAGTTTCTGGCAGGGTCAACACCGGGGAGCTGTTTTTT; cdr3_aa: CASSLVSGRVNTGELFF
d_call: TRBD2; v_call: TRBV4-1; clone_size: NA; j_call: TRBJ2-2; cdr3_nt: TGCGCCAGCAGCCTTCTCCTAGCGGGGGGGAACACCGGGGAGCTGTTTTTT; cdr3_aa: CASSLLLAGGNTGELFF
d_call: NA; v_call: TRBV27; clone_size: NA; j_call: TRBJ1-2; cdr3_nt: TGTGCCAGCAGTTTTGGCAGGACTAACTATGGCTACACCTTC; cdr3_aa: CASSFGRTNYGYTF
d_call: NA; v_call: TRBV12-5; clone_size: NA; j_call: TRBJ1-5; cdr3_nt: TGTGCTAGTGGTTTGCAAGCGGAGAAATATAGCAATCAGCCCCAGCATTTT; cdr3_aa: CASGLQAEKYSNQPQHF
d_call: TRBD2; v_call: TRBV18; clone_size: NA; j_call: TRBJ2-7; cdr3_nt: TGTGCCAGCTCACCGGGGACTAGCGGGACCTACGAGCAGTACTTC; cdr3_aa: CASSPGTSGTYEQYF
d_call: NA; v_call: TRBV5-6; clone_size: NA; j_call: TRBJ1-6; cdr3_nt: TGTGCCAGCAGCATTCTTCGGGGGGTCAGTTCACCCCTCCACTTT; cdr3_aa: CASSILRGVSSPLHF
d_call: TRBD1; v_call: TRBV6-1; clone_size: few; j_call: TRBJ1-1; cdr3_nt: TGTGCCATCGAGACAGGGGGCTTCACTGAAGCTTTCTTT; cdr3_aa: CAIETGGFTEAFF
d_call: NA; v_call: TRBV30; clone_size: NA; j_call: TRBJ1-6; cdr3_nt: TGTGCCTGGAGTTGGAGCTCCTATAATTCACCCCTCCACTTT; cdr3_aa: CAWSWSSYNSPLHF
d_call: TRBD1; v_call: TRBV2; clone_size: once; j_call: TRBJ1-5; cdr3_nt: TGTGCCAGCAGTGATAGAGGGGGCAACAATCAGCCCCAGCATTTT; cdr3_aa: CASSDRGGNNQPQHF
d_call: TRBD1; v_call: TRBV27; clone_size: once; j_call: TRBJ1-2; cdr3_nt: TGTGCCAGCAGTCTACAGGGGGCGCAGGGCTACACCTTC; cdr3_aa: CASSLQGAQGYTF
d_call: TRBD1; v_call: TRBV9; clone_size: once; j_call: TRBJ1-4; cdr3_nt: TGTGCCAGCAGCGCCCAGGGGGCGAAAGAAAAACTGTTTTTT; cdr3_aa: CASSAQGAKEKLFF
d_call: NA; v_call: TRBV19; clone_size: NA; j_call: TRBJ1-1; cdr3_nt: TGTGCCACCAAAGACGGGGGGCGGACTAACACTGAAGCTTTCTTT; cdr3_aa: CATKDGGRTNTEAFF
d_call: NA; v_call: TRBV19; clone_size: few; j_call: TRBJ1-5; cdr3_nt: TGTGCCAGTAGTATAACAGGGATCGGACAGCCCCAGCATTTT; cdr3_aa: CASSITGIGQPQHF
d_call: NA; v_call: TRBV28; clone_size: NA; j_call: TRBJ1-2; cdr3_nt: TGTGCCAGCAGAACCACCCAACCGGGCTATGGCTACACCTTC; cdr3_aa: CASRTTQPGYGYTF
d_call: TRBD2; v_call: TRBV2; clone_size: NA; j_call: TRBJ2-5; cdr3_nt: TGTGCCAGCAATGAGGGTAGCGGGGGGTTTCAAGAGACCCAGTACTTC; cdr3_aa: CASNEGSGGFQETQYF
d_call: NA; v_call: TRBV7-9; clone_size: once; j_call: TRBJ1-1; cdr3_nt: TGTGCCAGCAGCCCCCCGGGACAAAGAATTCCTGAAGCTTTCTTT; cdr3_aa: CASSPPGQRIPEAFF
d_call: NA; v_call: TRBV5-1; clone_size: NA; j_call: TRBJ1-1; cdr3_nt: TGCGCCAGCAGCCCCTCAGGCCTGAACACTGAAGCTTTCTTT; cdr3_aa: CASSPSGLNTEAFF
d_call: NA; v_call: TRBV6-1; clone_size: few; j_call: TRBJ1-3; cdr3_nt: TGTGCCAGCAGTGTCAGGGCCGGAAACACCATATATTTT; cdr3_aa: CASSVRAGNTIYF
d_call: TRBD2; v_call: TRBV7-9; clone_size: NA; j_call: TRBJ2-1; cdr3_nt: TGTGCCAGCAGCTCGGGACTAGCTGAGCAGTTCTTC; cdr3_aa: CASSSGLAEQFF
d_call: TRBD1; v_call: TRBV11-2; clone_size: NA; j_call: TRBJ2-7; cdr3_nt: TGTGCCAGCAGCTTCCGTACAGGGGCCTACGAGCAGTACTTC; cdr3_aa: CASSFRTGAYEQYF
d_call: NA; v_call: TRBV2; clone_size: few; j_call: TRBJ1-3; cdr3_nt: TGTGCCAGCAGGGGGACAACTGGAAACACCATATATTTT; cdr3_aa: CASRGTTGNTIYF
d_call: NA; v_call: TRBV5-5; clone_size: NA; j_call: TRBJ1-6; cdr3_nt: TGTGCCAGCAGCTTTGGACATGGAGCTTCACCCCTCCACTTT; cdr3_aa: CASSFGHGASPLHF